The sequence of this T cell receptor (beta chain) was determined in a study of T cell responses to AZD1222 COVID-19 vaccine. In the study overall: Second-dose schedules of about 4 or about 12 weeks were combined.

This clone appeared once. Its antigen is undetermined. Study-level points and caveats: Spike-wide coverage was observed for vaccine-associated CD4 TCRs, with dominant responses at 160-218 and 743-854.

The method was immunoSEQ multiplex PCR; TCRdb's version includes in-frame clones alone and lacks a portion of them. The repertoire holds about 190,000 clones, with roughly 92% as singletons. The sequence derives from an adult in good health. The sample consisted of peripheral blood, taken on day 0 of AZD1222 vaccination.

CDR3 sequence (DNA): TGTGCCAGCAGCTTCGACAGCTCCTATGGCTACACCTTC. Translated, it gives CASSFDSSYGYTF. V gene TRBV6-5 combines with J gene TRBJ1-2, with TRBD1 as a possible D gene (5 bases). Trimming left V 6 bases short and J 4 bases short, with 12 bases between. Germline CDR1 MNHEY, CDR2 SVGAGI. The CDR3 extends over 13 amino acids.